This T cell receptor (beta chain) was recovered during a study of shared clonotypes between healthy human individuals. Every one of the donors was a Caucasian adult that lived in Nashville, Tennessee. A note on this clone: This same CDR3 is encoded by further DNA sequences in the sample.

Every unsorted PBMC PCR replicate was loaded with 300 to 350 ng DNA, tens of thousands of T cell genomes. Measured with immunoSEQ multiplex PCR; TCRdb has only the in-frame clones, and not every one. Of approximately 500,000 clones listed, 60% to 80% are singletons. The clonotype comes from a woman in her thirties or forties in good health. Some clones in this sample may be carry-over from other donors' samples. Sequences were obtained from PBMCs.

The CDR3 DNA sequence: TGTGCCAGCAGTCCGGGACTAGCGGGAACCTACGAGCAGTACTTC. Its protein is CASSPGLAGTYEQYF. J is TRBJ2-7 and V is TRBV27; 13 positions match TRBD2. The CDR3 totals 15 residues. J gave up 2 bases and V 5 bases, and 3 bases lay outside the gene matches. CDR1 and CDR2 from the germline V gene are MNHEY and SMNVEV (reference sequence).